The present T cell receptor beta chain was sequenced within a study of blood T cell repertoires in COVID-19. The CDR3 spans 12 residues. V lost 3 bases and J 7 bases, leaving 8 bases between the germline ends. The germline V gene has CDR1 LNHNV and CDR2 YYDKDF (reference sequence). Assay used: immunoSEQ multiplex PCR; TCRdb lists only in-frame clones, some missing. The sample shows 63,000 or so clones, approximately 90% of them seen only once. The sample was peripheral blood. This chain links TRBV15 with TRBJ2-3; D not resolved. The clonotype was recovered from a human donor in a cohort sampled during active COVID-19. The DNA for the CDR3 is TGTGCCACCAGCAGCCAGAGGTATACGCAGTATTTT. It translates to CATSSQRYTQYF.